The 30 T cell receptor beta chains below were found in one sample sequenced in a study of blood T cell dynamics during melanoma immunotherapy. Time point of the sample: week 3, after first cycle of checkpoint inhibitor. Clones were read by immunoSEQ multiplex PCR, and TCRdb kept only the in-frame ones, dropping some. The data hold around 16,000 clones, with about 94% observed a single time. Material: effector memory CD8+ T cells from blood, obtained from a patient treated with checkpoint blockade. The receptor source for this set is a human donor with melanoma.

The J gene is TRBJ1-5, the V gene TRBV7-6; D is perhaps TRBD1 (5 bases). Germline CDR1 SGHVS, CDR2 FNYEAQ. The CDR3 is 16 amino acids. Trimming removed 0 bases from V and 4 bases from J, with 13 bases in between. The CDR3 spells CASSLALSGRNQPQHF. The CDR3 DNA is TGTGCCAGCAGCTTAGCTCTCTCAGGGAGGAATCAGCCCCAGCATTTT.

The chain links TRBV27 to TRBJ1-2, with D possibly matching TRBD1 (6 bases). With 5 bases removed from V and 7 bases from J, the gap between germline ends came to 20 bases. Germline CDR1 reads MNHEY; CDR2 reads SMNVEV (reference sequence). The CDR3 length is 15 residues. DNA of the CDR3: TGTGCCAGCAGTACTCGGGGGGGCCGGTACGGTGGCTACACCTTC. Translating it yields CASSTRGGRYGGYTF.

CDR3 nucleotides: TGTGCCAGCAGCTTCGGACTAGCGGGAAGGGACGAGCAGTTCTTC. Amino acids: CASSFGLAGRDEQFF. The chain links TRBV11-2 to TRBJ2-1; 12 positions agree with TRBD2. CDR1 SGHAT and CDR2 FQNNGV come from the germline V gene. There are 15 residues in the CDR3. V lost 3 bases, J lost 10 bases, and 7 bases stayed unmatched.

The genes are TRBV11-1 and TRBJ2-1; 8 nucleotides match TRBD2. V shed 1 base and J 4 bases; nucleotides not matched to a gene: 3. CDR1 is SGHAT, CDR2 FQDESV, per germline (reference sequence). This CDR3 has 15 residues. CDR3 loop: CASSLVLADYNEQFF. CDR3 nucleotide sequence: TGTGCCAGCAGCTTAGTACTAGCGGATTACAATGAGCAGTTCTTC.

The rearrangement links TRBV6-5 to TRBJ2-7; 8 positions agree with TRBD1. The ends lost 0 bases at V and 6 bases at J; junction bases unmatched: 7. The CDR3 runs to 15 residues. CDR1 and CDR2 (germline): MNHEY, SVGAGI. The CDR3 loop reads CASSYSGAGGSEQYF. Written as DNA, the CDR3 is TGTGCCAGCAGTTACTCGGGTGCAGGGGGCAGCGAGCAGTACTTC.

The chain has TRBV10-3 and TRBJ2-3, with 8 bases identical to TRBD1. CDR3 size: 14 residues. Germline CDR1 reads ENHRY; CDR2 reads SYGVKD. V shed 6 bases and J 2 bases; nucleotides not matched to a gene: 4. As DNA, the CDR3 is TGTGCCATCAGCAGGGGGCAAAACACAGATACGCAGTATTTT. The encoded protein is CAISRGQNTDTQYF.

CDR3 coding DNA: TGTGCCATCAGTGAGTCCCGGGACAGGGGGCCGAACACCGGGGAGCTGTTTTTT. Translating it yields CAISESRDRGPNTGELFF. The chain joins TRBV10-3 to TRBJ2-2, with 12 positions matching TRBD1. V shed 0 bases and J 0 bases; nucleotides not matched to a gene: 2. The CDR3 extends over 18 amino acids. In germline, CDR1 is ENHRY, CDR2 SYGVKD.

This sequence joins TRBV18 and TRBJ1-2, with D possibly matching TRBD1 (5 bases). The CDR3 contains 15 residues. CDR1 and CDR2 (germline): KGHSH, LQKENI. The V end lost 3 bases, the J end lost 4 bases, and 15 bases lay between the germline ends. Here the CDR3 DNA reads TGTGCCAGCTCACCCCTGGCAGGGACCCTCTATGGCTACACCTTC. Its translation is CASSPLAGTLYGYTF.

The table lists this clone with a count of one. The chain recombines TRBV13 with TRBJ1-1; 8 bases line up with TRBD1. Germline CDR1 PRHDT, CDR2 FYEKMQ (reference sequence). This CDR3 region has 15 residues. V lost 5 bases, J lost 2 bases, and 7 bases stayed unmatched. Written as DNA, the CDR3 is TGTGCCAGCAGCCACAGGGGGGGGATTAACACTGAAGCTTTCTTT. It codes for CASSHRGGINTEAFF.

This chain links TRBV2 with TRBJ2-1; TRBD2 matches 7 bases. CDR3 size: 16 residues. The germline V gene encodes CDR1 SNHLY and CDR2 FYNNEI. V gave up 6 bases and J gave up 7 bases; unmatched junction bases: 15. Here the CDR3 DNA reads TGTGCCAGCAGCGAGGAGCGGGAAGGCTTTGAAAATGAGCAGTTCTTC. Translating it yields CASSEEREGFENEQFF. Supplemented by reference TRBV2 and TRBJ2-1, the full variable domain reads EPEVTQTPSHQVTQMGQEVILRCVPISNHLYFYWYRQILGQKVEFLVSFYNNEISEKSEIFDDQFSVERPDGSNFTLKIRSTKLEDSAMYFCASSEEREGFENEQFFGPGTRLTVL.

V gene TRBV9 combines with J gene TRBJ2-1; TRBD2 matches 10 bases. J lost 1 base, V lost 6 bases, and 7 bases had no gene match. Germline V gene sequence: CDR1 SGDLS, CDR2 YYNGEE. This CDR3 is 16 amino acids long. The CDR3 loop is CASTPSGSVSYNEQFF. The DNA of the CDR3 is TGTGCCAGCACCCCTAGCGGGAGCGTTTCCTACAATGAGCAGTTCTTC. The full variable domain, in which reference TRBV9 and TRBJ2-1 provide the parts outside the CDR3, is DSGVTQTPKHLITATGQRVTLRCSPRSGDLSVYWYQQSLDQGLQFLIQYYNGEERAKGNILERFSAQQFPDLHSELNLSSLELGDSALYFCASTPSGSVSYNEQFFGPGTRLTVL.

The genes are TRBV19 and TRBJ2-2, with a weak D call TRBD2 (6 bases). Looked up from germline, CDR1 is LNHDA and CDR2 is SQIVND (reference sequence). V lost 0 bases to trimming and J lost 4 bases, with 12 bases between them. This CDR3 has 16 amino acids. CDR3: CASSIDSGVSTGELFF. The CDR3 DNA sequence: TGTGCCAGTAGTATAGATTCGGGGGTTAGCACCGGGGAGCTGTTTTTT.

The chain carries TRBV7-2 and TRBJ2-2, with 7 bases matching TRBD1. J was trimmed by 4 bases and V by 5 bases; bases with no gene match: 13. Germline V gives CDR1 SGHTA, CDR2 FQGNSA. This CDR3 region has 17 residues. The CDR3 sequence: CASSHRQGVLITGELFF. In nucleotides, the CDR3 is TGTGCCAGCAGCCACCGTCAGGGGGTGTTAATCACCGGGGAGCTGTTTTTT.

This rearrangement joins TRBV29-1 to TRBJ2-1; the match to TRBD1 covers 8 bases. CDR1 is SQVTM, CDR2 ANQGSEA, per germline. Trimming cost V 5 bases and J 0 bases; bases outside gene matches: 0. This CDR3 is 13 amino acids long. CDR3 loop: CSVTGGSYNEQFF. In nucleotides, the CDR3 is TGCAGCGTTACAGGGGGCTCCTACAATGAGCAGTTCTTC.

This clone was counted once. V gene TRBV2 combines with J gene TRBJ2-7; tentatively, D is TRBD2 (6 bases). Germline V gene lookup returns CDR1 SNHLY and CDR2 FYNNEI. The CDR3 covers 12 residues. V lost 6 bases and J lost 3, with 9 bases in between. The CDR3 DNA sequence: TGTGCCAGCAGGGACGGGAGCTACGAGCAGTACTTC. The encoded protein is CASRDGSYEQYF.

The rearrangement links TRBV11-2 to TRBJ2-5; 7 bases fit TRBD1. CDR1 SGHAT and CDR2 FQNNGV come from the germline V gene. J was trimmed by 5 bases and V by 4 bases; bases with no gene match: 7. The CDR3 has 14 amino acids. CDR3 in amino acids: CASSSGQWGETQYF. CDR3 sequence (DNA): TGTGCCAGCAGCTCGGGACAGTGGGGGGAGACCCAGTACTTC.

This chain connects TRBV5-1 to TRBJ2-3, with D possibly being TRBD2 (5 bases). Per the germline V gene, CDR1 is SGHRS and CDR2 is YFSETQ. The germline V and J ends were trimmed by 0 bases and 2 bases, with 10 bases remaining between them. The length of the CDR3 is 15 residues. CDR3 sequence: CASSLERGPTDTQYF. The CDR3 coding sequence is TGCGCCAGCAGCTTGGAGCGCGGGCCCACAGATACGCAGTATTTT.

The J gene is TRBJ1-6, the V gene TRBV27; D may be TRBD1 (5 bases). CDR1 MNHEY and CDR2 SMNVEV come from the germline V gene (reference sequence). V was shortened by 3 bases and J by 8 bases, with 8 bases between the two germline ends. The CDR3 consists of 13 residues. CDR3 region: CASSLPGYSPLHF. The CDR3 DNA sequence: TGTGCCAGCAGTTTGCCAGGGTATTCACCCCTCCACTTT.

The CDR3 region has the DNA TGTGCCAGCAGCTTAGGGGCTAATTACGAGCAGTACTTC. This sequence encodes CASSLGANYEQYF. This rearrangement joins TRBV11-2 to TRBJ2-5; D not resolved. The end of the DNA aligns better with TRBJ2-7, so the J call may be wrong. This CDR3 is 13 amino acids long. In germline, CDR1 is SGHAT, CDR2 FQNNGV.

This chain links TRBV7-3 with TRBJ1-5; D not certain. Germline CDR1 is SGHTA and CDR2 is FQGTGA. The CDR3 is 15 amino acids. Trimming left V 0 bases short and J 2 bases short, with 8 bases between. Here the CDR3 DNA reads TGTGCCAGCAGCTTAACGGGCGGCGGCAATCAGCCCCAGCATTTT. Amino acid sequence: CASSLTGGGNQPQHF. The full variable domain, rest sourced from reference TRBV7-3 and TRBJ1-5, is GAGVSQTPSNKVTEKGKYVELRCDPISGHTALYWYRQSLGQGPEFLIYFQGTGAADDSGLPNDRFFAVRPEGSVSTLKIQRTERGDSAVYLCASSLTGGGNQPQHFGDGTRLSIL.

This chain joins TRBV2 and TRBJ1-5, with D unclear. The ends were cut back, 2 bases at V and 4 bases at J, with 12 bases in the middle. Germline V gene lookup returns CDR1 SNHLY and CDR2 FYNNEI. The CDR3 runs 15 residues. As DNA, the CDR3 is TGTGCCAGCAGTGAAACTCGTGGACGGAATCAGCCCCAGCATTTT. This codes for CASSETRGRNQPQHF.

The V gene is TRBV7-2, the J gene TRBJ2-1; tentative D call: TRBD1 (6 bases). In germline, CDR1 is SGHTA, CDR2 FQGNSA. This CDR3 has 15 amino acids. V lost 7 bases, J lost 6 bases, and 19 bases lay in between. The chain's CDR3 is CASNPRSYRANEQFF. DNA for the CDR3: TGTGCCAGCAACCCCCGCTCTTACAGGGCCAATGAGCAGTTCTTC.

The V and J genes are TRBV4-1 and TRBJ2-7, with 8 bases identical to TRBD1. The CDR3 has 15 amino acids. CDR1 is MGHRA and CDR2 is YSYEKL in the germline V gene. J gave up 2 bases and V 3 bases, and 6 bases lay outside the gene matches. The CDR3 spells CASSQPGQVTYEQYF. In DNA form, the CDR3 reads TGCGCCAGCAGCCAGCCGGGACAGGTGACCTACGAGCAGTACTTC.

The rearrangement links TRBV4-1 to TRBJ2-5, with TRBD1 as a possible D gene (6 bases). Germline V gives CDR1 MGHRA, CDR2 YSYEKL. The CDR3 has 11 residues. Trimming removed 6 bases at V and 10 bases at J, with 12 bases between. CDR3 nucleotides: TGCGCCAGCAGACACAACAGGGACCAGTACTTC. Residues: CASRHNRDQYF.

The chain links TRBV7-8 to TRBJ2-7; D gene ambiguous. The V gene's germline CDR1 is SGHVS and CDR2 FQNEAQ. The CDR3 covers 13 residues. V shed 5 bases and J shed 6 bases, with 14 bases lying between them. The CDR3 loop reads CASSRRKEGEQYF. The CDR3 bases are TGTGCCAGCAGCCGCAGGAAGGAAGGCGAGCAGTACTTC.

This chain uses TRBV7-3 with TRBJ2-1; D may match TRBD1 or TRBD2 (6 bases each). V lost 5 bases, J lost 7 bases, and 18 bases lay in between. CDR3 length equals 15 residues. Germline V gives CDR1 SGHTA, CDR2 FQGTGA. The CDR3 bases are TGTGCCAGCAGCCGCGCCGGGGGCCGTGTGAATGAGCAGTTCTTC. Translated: CASSRAGGRVNEQFF.

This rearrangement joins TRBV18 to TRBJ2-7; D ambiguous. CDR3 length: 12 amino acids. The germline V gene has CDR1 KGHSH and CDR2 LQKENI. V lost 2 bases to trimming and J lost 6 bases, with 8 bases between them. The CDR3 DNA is TGTGCCAGCTCACCAGAAGGGATCGAGCAGTACTTC. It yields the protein CASSPEGIEQYF.

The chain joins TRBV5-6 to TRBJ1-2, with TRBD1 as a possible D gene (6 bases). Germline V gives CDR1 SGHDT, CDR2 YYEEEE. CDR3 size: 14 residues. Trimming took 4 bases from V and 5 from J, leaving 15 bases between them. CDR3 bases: TGTGCCAGCAGCCCGATGGGGGCCCTGTATGGCTACACCTTC. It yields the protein CASSPMGALYGYTF.

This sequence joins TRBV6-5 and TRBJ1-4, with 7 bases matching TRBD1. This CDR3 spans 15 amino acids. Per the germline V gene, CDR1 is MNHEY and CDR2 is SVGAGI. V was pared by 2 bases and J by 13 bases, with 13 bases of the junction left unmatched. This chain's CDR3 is CASSYAFTGEERLFF. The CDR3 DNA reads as TGTGCCAGCAGTTACGCCTTTACAGGGGAGGAACGACTGTTTTTT.

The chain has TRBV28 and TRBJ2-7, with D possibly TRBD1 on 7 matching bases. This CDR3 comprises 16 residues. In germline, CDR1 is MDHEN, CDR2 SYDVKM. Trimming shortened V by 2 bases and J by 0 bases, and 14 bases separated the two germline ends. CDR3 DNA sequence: TGTGCCAGCAGTTTAAGACAGGGAGCGGGCTCCTACGAGCAGTACTTC. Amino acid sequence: CASSLRQGAGSYEQYF.